The rows below give T cell receptor beta chains drawn from one sample of a study of response to subunit inactivated influenza vaccine. MiXCR, run by TCRdb on the RT-PCR reads, gives a single entry per CDR3 protein. Of under 550,000 distinct CDR3 sequences in the sample, 7.6% were seen once. The sample was PBMCs from blood, taken roughly 24 months after vaccination. These receptors were collected from a man aged 50 to 69 who received an inactivated influenza vaccine. Both conserved end residues are trimmed from each CDR3. Fields, in order: V gene, clone size, J gene, CDR3 protein. A row's size may be missing; if present it is once, few, many or a size class.

V: TRBV4-3
size: few
J: TRBJ1-2
CDR3: ASSPEWGAIYGYT

V: TRBV25-1
size: few
J: TRBJ2-3
CDR3: ASSPGTSGTLLRRGTSTDTQY

V: TRBV20-1
size: NA
J: TRBJ2-1
CDR3: SARDATRRIDEQF

V: TRBV29-1
size: NA
J: TRBJ1-2
CDR3: SVVSVGYGYT

V: TRBV2
size: few
J: TRBJ2-7
CDR3: ASSVRGSEGIEQY

V: TRBV5-5
size: NA
J: TRBJ1-2
CDR3: ASGLAPRVNYGYT

V: TRBV28
size: many
J: TRBJ2-7
CDR3: ASSRTAEQY

V: TRBV29-1
size: few
J: TRBJ2-3
CDR3: SVAAGRDTQY

V: TRBV5-1
size: many
J: TRBJ2-5
CDR3: ASSLGGVIGETQY

V: TRBV5-1
size: many
J: TRBJ1-5
CDR3: ASSLEPGHGNQPQH

V: TRBV7-9
size: few
J: TRBJ1-4
CDR3: ASDRATNEKLF

V: TRBV7-2
size: many
J: TRBJ1-2
CDR3: ASSLAGTALYGYT

V: TRBV11-2
size: NA
J: TRBJ2-7
CDR3: ASSGSNPLDEQY

V: TRBV7-2
size: many
J: TRBJ2-3
CDR3: ASSLAGGGGPPDTQY

V: TRBV12-3/TRBV12-4
size: few
J: TRBJ2-7
CDR3: ASSFLWETGAYEQY

V: TRBV11-2
size: many
J: TRBJ1-1
CDR3: ASSGTFEAF

V: TRBV20-1
size: NA
J: TRBJ2-7
CDR3: SARPDLRDYEQY

V: TRBV29-1
size: few
J: TRBJ1-3
CDR3: SVEPRGRAGNTIY

V: TRBV5-1
size: many
J: TRBJ1-6
CDR3: ASRTISYNSPLH

V: TRBV4-3
size: NA
J: TRBJ1-1
CDR3: ASSQEWRVDTEAF

V: TRBV12-3/TRBV12-4
size: few
J: TRBJ1-2
CDR3: ASSGGGVDYGYT

V: TRBV7-6
size: NA
J: TRBJ2-5
CDR3: ASSGRDRGKSETQY

V: TRBV29-1
size: NA
J: TRBJ2-3
CDR3: SVEDGGGGGTQY

V: TRBV20-1
size: many
J: TRBJ2-5
CDR3: SAKRPYQETQY

V: TRBV18
size: few
J: TRBJ2-7
CDR3: ASSPPSNEQY

V: TRBV3-1
size: many
J: TRBJ1-2
CDR3: ASSQGSRDYGYT

V: TRBV24-1
size: NA
J: TRBJ1-2
CDR3: ATSADGQNYGYT

V: TRBV15
size: few
J: TRBJ1-1
CDR3: ATSKGDRTEAF

V: TRBV12-3/TRBV12-4
size: NA
J: TRBJ2-1
CDR3: ASSSLASNEQF

V: TRBV27
size: few
J: TRBJ2-3
CDR3: ASSPLVGAQSTDTQY

V: TRBV30
size: NA
J: TRBJ2-5
CDR3: AWSHHSRETQY

V: TRBV29-1
size: few
J: TRBJ1-4
CDR3: SVGQREKLF

V: TRBV11-2
size: many
J: TRBJ2-3
CDR3: ASSPGVDTQY

V: TRBV12-3/TRBV12-4
size: NA
J: TRBJ1-6
CDR3: ASSFPREPLH

V: TRBV12-3/TRBV12-4
size: many
J: TRBJ1-5
CDR3: ASSASNQPQH

V: TRBV27
size: NA
J: TRBJ2-1
CDR3: ASSILAPAYNEQF

V: TRBV7-9
size: many
J: TRBJ2-1
CDR3: ASSSSGVRYNEQF

V: TRBV10-1
size: few
J: TRBJ2-2
CDR3: ASSRIAGEVLF

V: TRBV4-1
size: few
J: TRBJ1-2
CDR3: ASSQGPGGPSSIGYT

V: TRBV28
size: NA
J: TRBJ2-1
CDR3: ASTSGAYNEQF

V: TRBV6-5
size: many
J: TRBJ2-1
CDR3: ASSYSDSFNEQF

V: TRBV19
size: few
J: TRBJ2-1
CDR3: ASSQGPDRGLGEQF

V: TRBV28
size: many
J: TRBJ1-6
CDR3: ASSSEAPLH

V: TRBV2
size: few
J: TRBJ2-5
CDR3: ASSERLKETQY

V: TRBV28
size: few
J: TRBJ2-3
CDR3: APTRGGPDTQY

V: TRBV6-1
size: NA
J: TRBJ2-5
CDR3: ATRLGGLGQETQY

V: TRBV6-5
size: few
J: TRBJ1-2
CDR3: ASSYLDSYYGYT